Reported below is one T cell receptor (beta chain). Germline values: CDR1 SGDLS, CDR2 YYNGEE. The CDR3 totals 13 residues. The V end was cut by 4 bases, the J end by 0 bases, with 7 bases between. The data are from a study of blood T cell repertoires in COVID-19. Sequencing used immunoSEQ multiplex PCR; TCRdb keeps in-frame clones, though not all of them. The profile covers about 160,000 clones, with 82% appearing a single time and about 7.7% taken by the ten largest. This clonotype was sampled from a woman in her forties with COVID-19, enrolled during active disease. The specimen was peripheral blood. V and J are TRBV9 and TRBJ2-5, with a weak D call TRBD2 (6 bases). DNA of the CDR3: TGTGCCAGCAGCAGGGACTACCAAGAGACCCAGTACTTC. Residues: CASSRDYQETQYF.